This TCR beta chain was profiled in a study of vaccination effects on CD4 cells after COVID-19. Study-level results: The study, lacking early post-infection timepoints, had few convalescent patients.

Notes on this clone: Its antigen is not identified.

Prior to sequencing, the ViraFEST assay stimulated PBMC with viral peptide pools, which expanded the antigen-specific CD4+ T cells. The authors isolated CD4+ T cells after more than eight days of culture. Two doses of either BNT162b2 or mRNA-1273 were given to each participant. Each well held about 2 million PBMC cultured with approximately 9.6 ug/ml peptides and roughly 11 IU/ml IL-2. Days 3 and 7 saw half the medium replaced with IL-2 medium. Profiling relied on immunoSEQ multiplex PCR, and the TCRdb table lists in-frame clones only, not all of them. Of 25,000 to 30,000 clones listed, more than 65% were seen once; the top ten hold 8.5% to 10%. Germline V gene data show CDR1 as GTSNPN and CDR2 as SVGIG (reference sequence). This CDR3 region has 14 residues. The germline V and J ends were trimmed by 2 bases and 6 bases, with 13 bases remaining between them.

The input for sequencing was CD4+ T cells from PBMCs cultured with HCoV-NL63 spike peptides, taken after COVID-19 vaccination. The V and J genes are TRBV30 and TRBJ1-4, with D perhaps matching TRBD1 (5 bases). This receptor was obtained from a human donor who received a COVID-19 vaccine. CDR3 nucleotide sequence: TGTGCCTGGAGTAAGAAACAGGAGCATGAAAAACTGTTTTTT. It encodes CAWSKKQEHEKLFF. The variable domain in full, completed from reference TRBV30 and TRBJ1-4, reads SQTIHQWPATLVQPVGSPLSLECTVEGTSNPNLYWYRQAAGRGLQLLFYSVGIGQISSEVPQNLSASRPQDRQFILSSKKLLLSDSGFYLCAWSKKQEHEKLFFGSGTQLSVL.